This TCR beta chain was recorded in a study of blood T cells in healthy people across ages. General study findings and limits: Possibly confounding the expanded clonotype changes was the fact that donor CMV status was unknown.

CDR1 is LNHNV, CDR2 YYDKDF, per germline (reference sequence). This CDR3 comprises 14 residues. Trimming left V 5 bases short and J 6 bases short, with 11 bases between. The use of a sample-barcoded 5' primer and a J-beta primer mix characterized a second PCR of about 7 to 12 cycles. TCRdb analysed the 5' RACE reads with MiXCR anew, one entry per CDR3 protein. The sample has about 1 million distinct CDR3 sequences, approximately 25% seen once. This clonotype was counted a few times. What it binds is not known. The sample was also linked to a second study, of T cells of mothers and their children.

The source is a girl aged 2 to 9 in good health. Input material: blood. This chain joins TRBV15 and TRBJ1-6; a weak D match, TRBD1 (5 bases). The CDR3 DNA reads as TGTGCCACCAGCGGGGGACTGAGTAATTCACCCCTCCACTTT. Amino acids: CATSGGLSNSPLHF.